This T cell receptor beta chain comes out of a study of PD-L1 blockade in urothelial cancer. The study's findings and limits: Better survival was predicted by below-median pretreatment blood TCR clonality. Durable-benefit patients had greater expansion of tumor-associated blood clones at 3 weeks.

Sample contribution per patient ranged from 1 to 8, covering pretreatment and on-treatment. Assay used: immunoSEQ multiplex PCR; TCRdb lists only in-frame clones, some missing. The sample shows 33,000 or so clones, more than 65% of them seen only once. As to this clone: The antigen is not known.

The ends lost 3 bases at V and 7 bases at J; junction bases unmatched: 8. This CDR3 has 14 amino acids. CDR1 and CDR2 from the germline V gene are MDHEN and SYDVKM. Sample: PBMCs, taken around atezolizumab (anti-PD-L1) treatment. The clonotype was recovered from a man between 65 and 85 years old with urothelial cancer. The V gene is TRBV28, the J gene TRBJ2-5; 7 nucleotides match TRBD2. CDR3 protein: CASSLGGAARTQYF. The DNA for the CDR3 is TGTGCCAGCAGTTTGGGAGGGGCCGCAAGGACCCAGTACTTC.